The 12 T cell receptor beta chains reported below all come from one sample, sequenced in a study of shared clonotypes between healthy human individuals. This table comes from immunoSEQ multiplex PCR, and its TCRdb copy is limited to in-frame clones, with some not included. The sample yields about 2.4 million clones, approximately 94% seen once. Sequenced material: naive CD4+ T cells from PBMCs. Subset defined: CD45RA+ positively selected. These receptors were collected from a man between 18 and 29 years old in good health. Some clones in this sample may be carry-over from other donors' samples.

The chain recombines TRBV28 with TRBJ1-2; no clear D. This CDR3 has 14 residues. Germline V gene lookup returns CDR1 MDHEN and CDR2 SYDVKM. The V gene lost 6 bases and the J gene lost 4 bases, with 15 bases spanning the gap. CDR3 sequence (DNA): TGTGCCAGCAGCCTAATTCAGCGTAGCTATGGCTACACCTTC. The encoded protein is CASSLIQRSYGYTF.

The chain is built from TRBV5-1 and TRBJ2-5, with D perhaps TRBD2 (5 bases). Looked up from germline, CDR1 is SGHRS and CDR2 is YFSETQ. Trimming removed 0 bases at V and 3 bases at J, with 12 bases between. This CDR3 is built from 15 residues. In DNA, the CDR3 is TGCGCCAGCAGCTTGGCCGGGCTAGCCAAAGAGACCCAGTACTTC. As protein: CASSLAGLAKETQYF.

This clone was found once. The chain joins TRBV5-1 to TRBJ2-1, with 8 bases lining up with TRBD2. The CDR3 sequence is 15 residues long. Germline CDR1 is SGHRS and CDR2 is YFSETQ. Trimming at V came to 6 bases and at J to 0 bases, leaving 5 bases not matched to a gene. The CDR3 DNA sequence: TGCGCCAGCACCCAAGCGGGAGACTCCTACAATGAGCAGTTCTTC. It yields the protein CASTQAGDSYNEQFF.

The V gene is TRBV27, the J gene TRBJ1-6; 8 bases map to TRBD1. The J segment lost 7 bases and the V segment lost 6 bases, leaving 5 bases of the junction unmatched. There are 14 residues in the CDR3. Germline CDR1 MNHEY, CDR2 SMNVEV (reference sequence). CDR3 loop: CASSRQGRNSPLHF. CDR3 coding DNA: TGTGCCAGCAGCCGACAGGGGCGGAATTCACCCCTCCACTTT.

This clone was seen only once. CDR3 loop: CASSEGGTRSTDTQYF. CDR3 nucleotide sequence: TGTGCCAGCAGTGAGGGGGGGACTAGGAGCACAGATACGCAGTATTTT. This chain joins TRBV2 and TRBJ2-3; 8 bases map to TRBD2. In germline, CDR1 is SNHLY, CDR2 FYNNEI. The V segment lost 3 bases and the J segment 0 bases; nucleotides outside the gene matches: 5. This CDR3 comprises 16 residues.

Concerning this clone itself: Other nucleotide sequences from this sample produce the same CDR3. This chain joins TRBV7-2 and TRBJ2-1; 7 nucleotides agree with TRBD2. Germline V lookup: CDR1 SGHTA, CDR2 FQGNSA. This CDR3 has 14 residues. Germline trimming cut 3 bases from V and 7 bases from J; bases unmatched to any gene: 6. The CDR3 here is CASSLGGSSNEQFF. DNA of the CDR3: TGTGCCAGCAGCTTGGGCGGGAGCTCTAATGAGCAGTTCTTC.

This clone was detected only once. The V gene is TRBV10-1, the J gene TRBJ2-1; unclear D gene. Trimming removed 3 bases from V and 6 bases from J, with 3 bases in between. CDR3 size: 11 residues. Germline V gene data show CDR1 as WNHNN and CDR2 as SYGVQD (reference sequence). CDR3 in amino acids: CASSDRNEQFF. DNA of the CDR3: TGCGCCAGCAGTGATCGCAATGAGCAGTTCTTC.

The chain combines TRBV10-3 with TRBJ1-1; D gene uncertain. V lost 2 bases and J lost 0, with 4 bases in between. In germline, CDR1 is ENHRY, CDR2 SYGVKD. The CDR3 is 13 residues long. CDR3 in amino acids: CAISEILNTEAFF. For the CDR3, the DNA is TGTGCCATCAGTGAGATTCTGAACACTGAAGCTTTCTTT.

The V and J genes are TRBV7-2 and TRBJ2-7; D possibly corresponds to TRBD2 (6 bases). This CDR3 has 14 residues. Deletions cut 3 bases from V and 6 bases from J, with 15 bases between. Germline V lookup: CDR1 SGHTA, CDR2 FQGNSA. The CDR3 DNA reads as TGTGCCAGCAGCTTGAGGCGGGATGGAGCCGAGCAGTACTTC. Its protein product is CASSLRRDGAEQYF.

This chain joins TRBV11-2 and TRBJ1-4; D not resolved. With 3 bases removed from V and 5 bases from J, the gap between germline ends came to 13 bases. The CDR3 sequence is 15 residues long. CDR1 and CDR2 from the germline V gene are SGHAT and FQNNGV. CDR3 coding DNA: TGTGCCAGCAGCTTCGGGCAAACCTCAAATGAAAAACTGTTTTTT. Amino acids: CASSFGQTSNEKLFF.

The rearrangement uses TRBV28 and TRBJ1-2, with a possible D match to TRBD1 (5 bases). CDR1 is MDHEN, CDR2 SYDVKM, per germline. There are 13 residues in the CDR3. V shed 6 bases and J shed 0 bases, with 8 bases lying between them. Here the CDR3 DNA reads TGTGCCAGCAGGCGGGACCCTAACTATGGCTACACCTTC. This sequence encodes CASRRDPNYGYTF.

The chain carries TRBV5-6 and TRBJ1-1; D is ambiguous. Germline V lookup: CDR1 SGHDT, CDR2 YYEEEE. Trimming cost V 2 bases and J 8 bases, with 7 bases left between them. This CDR3 contains 11 residues. CDR3 loop: CASSFWGEAFF. For the CDR3, the DNA is TGTGCCAGCAGCTTCTGGGGAGAAGCTTTCTTT.